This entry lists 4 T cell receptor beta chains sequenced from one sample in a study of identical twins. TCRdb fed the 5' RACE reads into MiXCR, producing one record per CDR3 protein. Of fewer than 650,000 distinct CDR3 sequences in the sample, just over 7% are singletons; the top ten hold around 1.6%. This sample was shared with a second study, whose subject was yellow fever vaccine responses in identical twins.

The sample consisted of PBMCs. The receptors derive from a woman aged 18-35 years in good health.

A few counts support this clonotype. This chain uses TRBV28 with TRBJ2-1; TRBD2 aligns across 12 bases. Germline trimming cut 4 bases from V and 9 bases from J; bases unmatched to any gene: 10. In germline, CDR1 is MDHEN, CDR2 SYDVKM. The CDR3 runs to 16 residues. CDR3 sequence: CASSSGGTSGLGEQFF. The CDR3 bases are TGTGCCAGCAGTTCCGGTGGGACTAGCGGGCTTGGTGAGCAGTTCTTC.

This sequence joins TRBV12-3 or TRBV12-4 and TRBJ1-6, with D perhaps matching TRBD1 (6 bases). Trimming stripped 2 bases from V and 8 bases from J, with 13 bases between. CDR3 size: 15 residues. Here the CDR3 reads CASSLRRGADSPLHF. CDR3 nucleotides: TGTGCCAGCAGTTTACGCCGGGGGGCGGATTCACCCCTCCACTTT.

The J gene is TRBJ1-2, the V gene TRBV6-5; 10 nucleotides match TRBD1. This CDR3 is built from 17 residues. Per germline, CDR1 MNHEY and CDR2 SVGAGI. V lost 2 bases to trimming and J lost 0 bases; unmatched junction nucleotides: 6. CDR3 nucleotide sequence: TGTGCCAGCAGTTACCTGGACAGGGGGTGGACTAACTATGGCTACACCTTC. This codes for CASSYLDRGWTNYGYTF.

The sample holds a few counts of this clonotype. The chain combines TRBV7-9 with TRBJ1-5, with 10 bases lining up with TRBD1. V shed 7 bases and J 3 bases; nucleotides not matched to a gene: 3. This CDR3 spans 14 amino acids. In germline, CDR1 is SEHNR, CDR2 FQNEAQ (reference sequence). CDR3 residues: CASMGQGNNQPQHF. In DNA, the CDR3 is TGTGCCAGCATGGGACAGGGGAACAATCAGCCCCAGCATTTT.